The 20 T cell receptor beta chains given below trace back to one sample, sequenced in a study of T cells in Graves' hyperthyroidism and ophthalmopathy. The source material, RNA transcripts, was used to amplify TCR beta CDR3 regions. The HTBI set primed first-round TCR CDR3 RT-PCR. Using its own MiXCR run on the multiplex PCR reads, TCRdb lists one record per CDR3 protein. The table lists hundreds of thousands of distinct CDR3 sequences, roughly 20% of them singletons. The sequenced sample consisted of blood. The receptors shown here come from a man aged 45 to 65 with Graves' ophthalmopathy.

About this clonotype itself: The CDR3 does not close with the conserved phenylalanine or tryptophan, likely indicating a read error. This sequence joins TRBV20-1 and TRBJ1-2, with 7 bases fitting TRBD1. This CDR3 has 13 residues. Germline assignment: CDR1 DFQATT and CDR2 SNEGSKA (reference sequence). With V trimmed by 3 bases and J by 6 bases, 7 bases remained unmatched. CDR3 protein: CSASYRGGHGYTL. The DNA for the CDR3 is TGCAGTGCTAGTTACAGGGGAGGCCATGGCTACACCCTC.

In its sample, this clonotype was seen many times. This chain joins TRBV20-1 and TRBJ2-1; 10 bases match TRBD2. Trimming removed 8 bases from V and 8 bases from J; junction bases left unmatched: 15. Germline V gene sequence: CDR1 DFQATT, CDR2 SNEGSKA (reference sequence). CDR3 length: 15 residues. The CDR3 sequence: CSTDSLLAGVDEQFF. The CDR3, as DNA: TGCAGTACCGACTCGCTCCTAGCGGGAGTGGATGAGCAGTTCTTC.

This clonotype was counted ten times or more. The chain recombines TRBV28 with TRBJ2-5; tentatively, D is TRBD1 or TRBD2 (5 bases each). V lost 2 bases and J lost 6, with 10 bases in between. The germline V gene encodes CDR1 MDHEN and CDR2 SYDVKM. CDR3 length equals 13 residues. The CDR3 reads CASSLGGEKTQYF. Here the CDR3 DNA reads TGTGCCAGCAGTTTAGGGGGAGAAAAGACCCAGTACTTC.

This clonotype was counted ten times or more. The chain joins TRBV30 to TRBJ1-1; D remains ambiguous. The CDR3 length is 14 residues. Trimming left V 2 bases short and J 3 bases short, with 13 bases between. Looked up from germline, CDR1 is GTSNPN and CDR2 is SVGIG (reference sequence). CDR3 loop: CAWSFSLGDTEAFF. The CDR3 DNA reads as TGTGCCTGGAGTTTTTCGCTGGGAGACACTGAAGCTTTCTTT.

The table lists this clonotype with a few counts. The genes are TRBV5-1 and TRBJ2-2; TRBD2 agrees at 10 bases. The CDR3 extends over 14 amino acids. Germline V gene data show CDR1 as SGHRS and CDR2 as YFSETQ. J was trimmed by 5 bases and V by 6 bases; bases with no gene match: 4. CDR3 protein: CASKPGLATGELFF. The CDR3 coding sequence is TGCGCCAGCAAGCCGGGACTAGCGACCGGGGAGCTGTTTTTT.

This clonotype was detected only a few times. This chain joins TRBV6-1 and TRBJ2-7; 8 nucleotides align to TRBD1. Germline assignment: CDR1 MNHNS and CDR2 SASEGT. The V gene end was trimmed by 5 bases and the J gene end by 4 bases; junction bases not matched to a gene: 4. The CDR3 is made up of 13 amino acids. CDR3 DNA: TGTGCCAGCAGTCGAGGACAGGGATACGAGCAGTACTTC. Amino acid sequence: CASSRGQGYEQYF.

This clonotype was picked up a small number of times. This chain links TRBV6-5 with TRBJ1-6; no definite D call. In germline, CDR1 is MNHEY, CDR2 SVGAGI. V lost 4 bases to trimming and J lost 6 bases, with 19 bases between them. The length of the CDR3 is 17 residues. CDR3 sequence (DNA): TGTGCCAGCAGTTTAACCCCGCCTCCGGCACCTAATTCACCCCTCCACTTT. It yields the protein CASSLTPPPAPNSPLHF.

The chain carries TRBV7-8 and TRBJ1-5; D gene uncertain. Per germline, CDR1 SGHVS and CDR2 FQNEAQ. Trimming cost V 5 bases and J 7 bases, with 6 bases left between them. The CDR3 length is 11 residues. CDR3 coding DNA: TGTGCCAGCAGCCGAGGGCAGCCCCAGCATTTT. Protein sequence: CASSRGQPQHF.

Ten or more counts support this clonotype. The V gene is TRBV3-1, the J gene TRBJ2-5; perhaps TRBD2 as D (6 bases). Trimming removed 0 bases from V and 5 bases from J, with 10 bases in between. CDR1 and CDR2 (germline): LGHDT, YNNKEL (reference sequence). This CDR3 region has 14 residues. The DNA for the CDR3 is TGTGCCAGCAGCCAAGACCTGGGGAGGGAGACCCAGTACTTC. Translated, it gives CASSQDLGRETQYF.

This clonotype was recorded many times. V usage is TRBV3-1 and J usage is TRBJ2-1; 13 nucleotides line up with TRBD2. Trimming took 6 bases from V and 8 from J; bases not matched to a gene: 7. The CDR3 is 15 amino acids. In germline, CDR1 is LGHDT, CDR2 YNNKEL (reference sequence). The CDR3 DNA reads TGTGCCAGCAGACATGGACTAGCGGGAGTAGATGAGCAGTTCTTC. This translates into CASRHGLAGVDEQFF.

This clonotype was counted only a few times. J is TRBJ1-1 and V is TRBV29-1; 8 bases fit TRBD1. The V gene's germline CDR1 is SQVTM and CDR2 ANQGSEA. Losses at the gene ends were 4 bases for V and 10 bases for J; bases not matched to a gene: 5. The CDR3 has 11 amino acids. Written as DNA, the CDR3 is TGCAGCGTTGCTATCGACAGGGGAGCTTTCTTT. Translated: CSVAIDRGAFF.

The sample holds many counts of this clonotype. This chain connects TRBV28 to TRBJ2-3; no definite D call. Germline values: CDR1 MDHEN, CDR2 SYDVKM. This CDR3 contains 13 residues. Trimming took 8 bases from V and 2 from J, leaving 11 bases between them. This CDR3 reads CASFASITDTQYF. The CDR3 nucleotides are TGTGCCAGCTTCGCGTCGATCACAGATACGCAGTATTTT.

The J gene is TRBJ2-5, the V gene TRBV6-6; D might be TRBD1 or TRBD2, each matching 5 bases. The length of the CDR3 is 15 residues. The germline CDR1 and CDR2 sequences are MNHNY and SVGAGI (reference sequence). The ends were cut back, 2 bases at V and 6 bases at J, with 16 bases in the middle. CDR3 amino acids: CASSYGNSRGQTQYF. In nucleotides, the CDR3 is TGTGCCAGCAGTTACGGTAACAGTCGGGGACAGACCCAGTACTTC.

The V and J genes are TRBV3-1 and TRBJ2-2, with a weak D call TRBD2 (6 bases). V lost 2 bases to trimming and J lost 7 bases, with 8 bases between them. The CDR3 length is 13 residues. In germline, CDR1 is LGHDT, CDR2 YNNKEL (reference sequence). DNA for the CDR3: TGTGCCAGCAGCCAATGGGGGGACGGGGAGCTGTTTTTT. Translation gives CASSQWGDGELFF.

This clonotype has a count of ten or more. V and J are TRBV20-1 and TRBJ2-7, with TRBD1 matching over 7 bases. V gave up 0 bases and J gave up 4 bases; unmatched junction bases: 6. Germline-derived CDR1 and CDR2 are DFQATT and SNEGSKA (reference sequence). The CDR3 loop spans 14 amino acids. The CDR3 reads CSAREYRGLYEQYF. DNA for the CDR3: TGCAGTGCTAGAGAATACAGGGGCTTGTACGAGCAGTACTTC.

This chain links TRBV5-1 with TRBJ2-1; D call uncertain. This CDR3 region has 17 residues. Trimming cost V 4 bases and J 0 bases, with 17 bases left between them. The germline CDR1 and CDR2 sequences are SGHRS and YFSETQ. The CDR3 nucleotides read TGCGCCAGCAGCCCCTCGGCGGCAAAGCCCTCCTACAATGAGCAGTTCTTC. As protein: CASSPSAAKPSYNEQFF.

This clonotype occurred many times. This chain joins TRBV6-1 and TRBJ2-5, with D unclear. The CDR3 consists of 16 residues. Per germline, CDR1 MNHNS and CDR2 SASEGT. V dropped 4 bases and J dropped 2 bases, with 17 bases sitting between them. DNA of the CDR3: TGTGCCAGCAGTGTAGTAGGGTCGGATACTCAAGAGACCCAGTACTTC. It encodes CASSVVGSDTQETQYF.

The V call is TRBV6-1, the J call TRBJ2-3; D is undetermined. CDR3 length: 14 residues. Between the trimmed V and J ends, which lost 1 base and 6 bases, there was a span of 11 bases. The germline CDR1 and CDR2 sequences are MNHNS and SASEGT. This CDR3 is CASSEDPATDTQYF. The CDR3 DNA is TGTGCCAGCAGTGAAGACCCGGCGACGGATACGCAGTATTTT.

This clonotype was seen only a few times. The chain recombines TRBV6-1 with TRBJ1-4; 8 nucleotides agree with TRBD1. Germline V gene lookup returns CDR1 MNHNS and CDR2 SASEGT. V shed 3 bases and J 8 bases; nucleotides not matched to a gene: 8. This CDR3 has 15 amino acids. CDR3 nucleotide sequence: TGTGCCAGCAGTGAGCAGGGGGCGTTCTCCGAAAAACTGTTTTTT. It encodes CASSEQGAFSEKLFF.

This clonotype has just a few counts. V and J are TRBV14 and TRBJ2-5; 9 nucleotides line up with TRBD1. The CDR3 loop spans 16 amino acids. Germline V gene sequence: CDR1 SGHDN, CDR2 FVKESK. Trimming at V came to 4 bases and at J to 0 bases, leaving 6 bases not matched to a gene. Written as DNA, the CDR3 is TGTGCCAGCAGCCGACCCGGGACAGGGAACCAAGAGACCCAGTACTTC. Translated, it gives CASSRPGTGNQETQYF.